The rows below give T cell receptor beta chains drawn from one sample of a study of blood T cell repertoires in COVID-19. The data were produced by immunoSEQ multiplex PCR, yet TCRdb's version contains in-frame clones alone and is incomplete. The sample holds some 230,000 clones; roughly 80% are singletons and the top ten take about 1.3%. Sample: PBMCs or T cells enriched from blood (not recorded which). The receptor source for this set is a woman between 35 and 50 years old with acute COVID-19. The CDR3 runs from the conserved cysteine through the conserved F or W.

v_gene	len	j_gene	CDR3aa
TRBV19	16	TRBJ2-7	CASSISSGTSGSEQYF
TRBV4-2	17	TRBJ2-1	CASSQDQAGGPYNEQFF
TRBV18	15	TRBJ2-3	CASSPPLRSTDTQYF
TRBV6-2/TRBV6-3	12	TRBJ1-2	CASSRQGGGYTF
TRBV19	16	TRBJ2-1	CASSTRRLAAYNEQFF
TRBV5-5	16	TRBJ2-5	CASSLGTGWGQETQYF
TRBV7-6	14	TRBJ1-4	CASSLGQINEKLFF
TRBV23-1	14	TRBJ2-1	CASRKKSSYNEQFF
TRBV9	16	TRBJ2-7	CASSDGGLAAIYEQYF
TRBV11-2	18	TRBJ2-2	CASSLQRSGSANTGELFF
TRBV7-2	17	TRBJ2-5	CASSLDGWRGKGETQYF
TRBV4-1	12	TRBJ1-1	CASSQSGFGAFF
TRBV3-1/TRBV3-2	15	TRBJ2-3	CASSHVGLATDTQYF
TRBV19	15	TRBJ2-1	CASSTPGGAVGEQFF
TRBV5-6	15	TRBJ1-5	CASSFRQMSNQPQHF
TRBV7-2	15	TRBJ1-5	CASSPPGDGYQPQHF
TRBV7-3	15	TRBJ2-1	CASSLRAGDYNEQFF
TRBV7-2	15	TRBJ2-3	CASSPGGPSTDTQYF
TRBV5-3	13	TRBJ2-4	CARAKNPGNIQYF
TRBV3-1/TRBV3-2	15	TRBJ2-7	CASSQDGRAAYEQYF
TRBV7-2	17	TRBJ2-5	CASSLGRVAGGIETQYF
TRBV2	15	TRBJ1-1	CASSEARVAGTEAFF
TRBV30	14	TRBJ2-7	CAWQRPGLSYEQYF
TRBV11-2	12	TRBJ1-6	CASSFGASPLHF
TRBV5-1	14	TRBJ1-4	CASSGLATNEKLFF
TRBV29-1	15	TRBJ2-3	CSVDGLAGHTDTQYF
TRBV10-3	14	TRBJ2-5	CAISDLAGGETQYF
TRBV4-2	16	TRBJ1-6	CASSPNKGQVNSPLHF
TRBV6-5	10	TRBJ1-5	CASNSQPQHF
TRBV19	15	TRBJ2-3	CASSTTGRRADTQYF
TRBV6-5	15	TRBJ1-1	CASRVNRGRDTEAFF
TRBV5-1	15	TRBJ1-1	CASSLGVIVSTEAFF
TRBV11-2	19	TRBJ2-7	CASSLDGRSGGRPFYEQYF